The 21 T cell receptor beta chains presented below share a single source sample, sequenced in a study of T cell responses to AZD1222 COVID-19 vaccine. Assay: immunoSEQ multiplex PCR; the TCRdb copy retains only in-frame clones and omits some. The table has fewer than 200,000 clones, around 88% seen once. The sample consisted of peripheral blood, taken on day 0 of AZD1222 vaccination. The source is an adult in good health.

J is TRBJ2-1 and V is TRBV28; 14 nucleotides line up with TRBD2. The V gene end was trimmed by 8 bases and the J gene end by 8 bases; junction bases not matched to a gene: 14. Germline lookup yields CDR1 MDHEN and CDR2 SYDVKM. The CDR3 covers 17 residues. In DNA form, the CDR3 reads TGTGCCAGCTTCGGGACTCAAGGGACTAGCGGGAGCGATGAGCAGTTCTTC. Its translation: CASFGTQGTSGSDEQFF.

This clone has just one count. The J gene is TRBJ2-1, the V gene TRBV27; 8 bases align to TRBD1. The CDR3 is made up of 16 amino acids. Per germline, CDR1 MNHEY and CDR2 SMNVEV (reference sequence). V lost 6 bases to trimming and J lost 6 bases; unmatched junction nucleotides: 13. In DNA form, the CDR3 reads TGTGCCAGCAGACGCCTAGGCCAGGGGGCAAGCAATGAGCAGTTCTTC. Its protein product is CASRRLGQGASNEQFF.

The V gene is TRBV7-9, the J gene TRBJ1-1; TRBD1 aligns across 7 bases. The CDR3 is made up of 16 amino acids. V gave up 0 bases and J gave up 1 base; unmatched junction bases: 5. In germline, CDR1 is SEHNR, CDR2 FQNEAQ (reference sequence). The CDR3 DNA reads TGTGCCAGCAGCTTAGCGCTCACAGGGGCGAACACTGAAGCTTTCTTT. It specifies CASSLALTGANTEAFF.

The chain joins TRBV5-6 to TRBJ2-5, with 11 bases lining up with TRBD1. With V trimmed by 0 bases and J by 5 bases, 12 bases remained unmatched. Germline CDR1 is SGHDT and CDR2 is YYEEEE. The CDR3 sequence is 18 residues long. Here the CDR3 reads CASSLDRSRTGGVETQYF. CDR3 coding DNA: TGTGCCAGCAGCTTGGACCGGTCTAGGACAGGGGGCGTGGAGACCCAGTACTTC.

The chain carries TRBV7-8 and TRBJ2-5; TRBD1 might be the D (5 bases). The germline CDR1 and CDR2 sequences are SGHVS and FQNEAQ. V was clipped by 7 bases and J by 0 bases, with 12 bases between them. The CDR3 is 14 residues long. CDR3 loop: CASMGPSYQETQYF. Written as DNA, the CDR3 is TGTGCCAGCATGGGGCCATCGTACCAAGAGACCCAGTACTTC.

The V call is TRBV20-1, the J call TRBJ2-3; no definite D call. Germline V gene sequence: CDR1 DFQATT, CDR2 SNEGSKA (reference sequence). CDR3 length equals 14 residues. V gave up 3 bases and J gave up 0 bases, with 10 bases separating them. In DNA, the CDR3 is TGCAGTGCTAGTGTTGGCGTGAGCACAGATACGCAGTATTTT. It translates to CSASVGVSTDTQYF.

This chain uses TRBV11-3 with TRBJ2-1; D is possibly TRBD2 (6 bases). This CDR3 is 14 amino acids long. Trimming pared 2 bases from V and 5 bases from J, leaving 10 bases between. CDR1 is SGHNT, CDR2 YENEEA, per germline. This CDR3 reads CASSLRGLNNEQFF. The CDR3 coding sequence is TGTGCCAGCAGCTTAAGGGGACTGAACAATGAGCAGTTCTTC.

The genes are TRBV20-1 and TRBJ2-1; 8 bases line up with TRBD2. This CDR3 comprises 11 residues. Losses at the gene ends were 3 bases for V and 10 bases for J; bases not matched to a gene: 2. Germline CDR1 is DFQATT and CDR2 is SNEGSKA (reference sequence). The CDR3 sequence is CSASRGGEQFF. The DNA of the CDR3 is TGCAGTGCTAGTCGGGGGGGAGAGCAGTTCTTC.

A few counts support this clone. The gene calls are TRBV6-2 or TRBV6-3 and TRBJ2-2; D is uncertain. Between the trimmed V and J ends, which lost 2 bases and 2 bases, there was a span of 9 bases. There are 15 residues in the CDR3. Per the germline V gene, CDR1 is MNHEY and CDR2 is SVGEGT. The DNA of the CDR3 is TGTGCCAGCAGTTACCAGGTCAGAAACACCGGGGAGCTGTTTTTT. It translates to CASSYQVRNTGELFF.

This sequence joins TRBV10-3 and TRBJ2-2; the D is unclear. Trimming left V 9 bases short and J 2 bases short, with 4 bases between. The CDR3 length is 11 residues. Germline V gene lookup returns CDR1 ENHRY and CDR2 SYGVKD. The CDR3 is CAMANTGELFF. The CDR3 nucleotides are TGTGCCATGGCTAACACCGGGGAGCTGTTTTTT.

This chain connects TRBV7-3 to TRBJ2-1; 7 bases map to TRBD1. The CDR3 runs 15 residues. Germline V gives CDR1 SGHTA, CDR2 FQGTGA. V shed 2 bases and J 6 bases; nucleotides not matched to a gene: 7. In DNA, the CDR3 is TGTGCCAGCAGCTTACAGACAGGGTTTGCCAATGAGCAGTTCTTC. It yields the protein CASSLQTGFANEQFF.

The rearrangement uses TRBV9 and TRBJ1-2; 7 bases align to TRBD1. Unmatched junction bases numbered 8, after V lost 3 bases and J lost 0 bases. Germline-derived CDR1 and CDR2 are SGDLS and YYNGEE. This CDR3 has 16 amino acids. CDR3 DNA sequence: TGTGCCAGCAGCGCCCCTCGACAGGGAGCTAACTATGGCTACACCTTC. This translates into CASSAPRQGANYGYTF.

The rearrangement uses TRBV7-2 and TRBJ2-5; 11 bases match TRBD2. V lost 5 bases, J lost 5 bases, and 10 bases stayed unmatched. The germline gives CDR1 SGHTA, CDR2 FQGNSA. There are 16 residues in the CDR3. DNA of the CDR3: TGTGCCAGCAGCCCAGGAATAGCGGGGGGGCATGAGACCCAGTACTTC. As protein: CASSPGIAGGHETQYF.

The chain combines TRBV21-1 with TRBJ2-3; the DNA was not compared with TRBD2, the D call given in the table. TRBV21-1 is recorded as a pseudogene. The CDR3 is made up of 16 amino acids. CDR3 sequence: CASMQGCAGGPDTQYF. CDR3 nucleotide sequence: TGTGCCAGCATGCAAGGATGTGCGGGAGGACCAGATACGCAGTATTTT.

DNA of the CDR3: TGTGCCATCCTCAGTAGCTCCTACAATGAGCAGTTCTTC. Protein product: CAILSSSYNEQFF. This rearrangement joins TRBV6-6 to TRBJ2-1; D gene ambiguous. CDR1 and CDR2 from the germline V gene are MNHNY and SVGAGI (reference sequence). This CDR3 spans 13 amino acids. Trimming shortened V by 10 bases and J by 0 bases, and 10 bases separated the two germline ends.

The V call is TRBV28, the J call TRBJ2-7, with 8 bases identical to TRBD2. Germline V gives CDR1 MDHEN, CDR2 SYDVKM. V shed 6 bases and J 2 bases; nucleotides not matched to a gene: 9. The CDR3 spans 15 residues. The CDR3 DNA is TGTGCCAGCAGGGGCAAAGCGGGAGCAACCTACGAGCAGTACTTC. Its protein is CASRGKAGATYEQYF.

V usage is TRBV10-3 and J usage is TRBJ1-5, with D perhaps matching TRBD1 (5 bases). Germline CDR1 and CDR2: ENHRY and SYGVKD. The CDR3 contains 13 residues. V was clipped by 3 bases and J by 6 bases, with 9 bases between them. This CDR3 is CAISDRDSQPQHF. The CDR3, as DNA: TGTGCCATCAGTGACAGGGATTCTCAGCCCCAGCATTTT.

The chain joins TRBV7-2 to TRBJ2-7, with D uncertain. Trimming cost V 2 bases and J 0 bases, with 11 bases left between them. Germline-derived CDR1 and CDR2 are SGHTA and FQGNSA. CDR3 length: 15 amino acids. CDR3 sequence reads: CASSLIRASSYEQYF. CDR3 nucleotide sequence: TGTGCCAGCAGCTTAATTCGGGCTAGCTCCTACGAGCAGTACTTC.

The sample holds one count of this clone. The chain uses TRBV7-3 and TRBJ1-1, with D possibly matching TRBD1 (5 bases). The CDR3 extends over 13 amino acids. V shed 2 bases and J shed 3 bases, with 7 bases lying between them. Germline values: CDR1 SGHTA, CDR2 FQGTGA. The CDR3 DNA reads as TGTGCCAGCAGCTTAGGGGACTACACTGAAGCTTTCTTT. Translated: CASSLGDYTEAFF.

The CDR3 spells CASSPHWKAGGEETQYF. CDR3 sequence (DNA): TGCGCCAGCAGCCCCCATTGGAAAGCGGGGGGGGAGGAGACCCAGTACTTC. The chain links TRBV4-1 to TRBJ2-5, with 10 bases lining up with TRBD2. V was pared by 4 bases and J by 5 bases, with 13 bases of the junction left unmatched. There are 17 residues in the CDR3. Germline CDR1 MGHRA, CDR2 YSYEKL.

This rearrangement joins TRBV2 to TRBJ2-3, with 9 positions matching TRBD2. The germline gives CDR1 SNHLY, CDR2 FYNNEI. There are 16 residues in the CDR3. The trim removed 4 bases at V and 2 bases at J, leaving 7 bases unmatched. This chain's CDR3 is CASSVLSGGTTDTQYF. The CDR3 bases are TGTGCCAGCAGTGTCCTGAGCGGGGGGACCACAGATACGCAGTATTTT.